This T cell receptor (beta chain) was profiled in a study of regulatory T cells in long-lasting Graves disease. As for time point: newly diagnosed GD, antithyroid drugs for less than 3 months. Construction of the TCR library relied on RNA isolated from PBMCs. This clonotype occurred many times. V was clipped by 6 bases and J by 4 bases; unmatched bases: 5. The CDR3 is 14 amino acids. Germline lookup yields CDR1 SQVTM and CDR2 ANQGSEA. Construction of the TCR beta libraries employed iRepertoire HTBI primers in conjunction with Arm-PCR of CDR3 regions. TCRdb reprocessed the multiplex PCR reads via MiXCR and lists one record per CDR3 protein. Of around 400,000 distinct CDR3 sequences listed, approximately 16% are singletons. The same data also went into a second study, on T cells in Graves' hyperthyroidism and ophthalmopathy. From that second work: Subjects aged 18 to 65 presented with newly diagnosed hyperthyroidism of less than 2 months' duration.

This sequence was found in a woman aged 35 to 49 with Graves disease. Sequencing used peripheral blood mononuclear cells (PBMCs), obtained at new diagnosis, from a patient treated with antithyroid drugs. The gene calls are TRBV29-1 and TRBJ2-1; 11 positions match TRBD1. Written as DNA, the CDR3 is TGCAGCGTGCACCGGGACAGGGGGTACAATGAGCAGTTCTTC. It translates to CSVHRDRGYNEQFF.